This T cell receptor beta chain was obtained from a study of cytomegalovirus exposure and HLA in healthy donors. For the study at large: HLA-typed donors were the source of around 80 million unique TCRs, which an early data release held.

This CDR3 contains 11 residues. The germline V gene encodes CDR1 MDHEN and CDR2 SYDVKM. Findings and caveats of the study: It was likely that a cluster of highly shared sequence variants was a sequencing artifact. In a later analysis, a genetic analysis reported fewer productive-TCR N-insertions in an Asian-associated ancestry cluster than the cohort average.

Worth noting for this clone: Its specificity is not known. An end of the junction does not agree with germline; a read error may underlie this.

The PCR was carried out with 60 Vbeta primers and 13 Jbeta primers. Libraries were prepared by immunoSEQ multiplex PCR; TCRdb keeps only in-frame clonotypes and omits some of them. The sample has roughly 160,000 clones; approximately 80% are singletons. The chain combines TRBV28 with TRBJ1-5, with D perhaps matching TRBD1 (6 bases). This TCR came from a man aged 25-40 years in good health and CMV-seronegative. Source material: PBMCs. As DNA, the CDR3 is TGTGCCAGCAGTTCCGACGGGACAACCATTTTT. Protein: CASSSDGTTIF.